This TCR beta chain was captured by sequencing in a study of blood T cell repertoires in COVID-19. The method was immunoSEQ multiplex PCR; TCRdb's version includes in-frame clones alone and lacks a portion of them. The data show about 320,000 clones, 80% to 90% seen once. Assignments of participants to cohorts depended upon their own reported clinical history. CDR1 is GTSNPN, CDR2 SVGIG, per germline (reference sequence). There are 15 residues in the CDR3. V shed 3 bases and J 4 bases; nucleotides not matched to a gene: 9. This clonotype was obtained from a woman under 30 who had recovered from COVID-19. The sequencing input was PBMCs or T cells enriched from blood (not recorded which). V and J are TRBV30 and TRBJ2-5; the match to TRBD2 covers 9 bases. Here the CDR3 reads CAWSRTLAGIETQYF. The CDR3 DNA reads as TGTGCCTGGAGCCGAACCCTAGCGGGGATAGAGACCCAGTACTTC.